Shown below are 13 T cell receptor beta chains from a single sample sequenced in a study of early T cells in non-severe SARS-CoV-2 infection. TCRdb re-called the 5' RACE reads through MiXCR, storing one row per CDR3 protein. Among 85,000 to 90,000 distinct CDR3 sequences, approximately 14% were seen once, and the ten largest hold about 0.59%. Source material: whole blood. Receptor source: an adult who was a healthcare worker with PCR-confirmed SARS-CoV-2 infection or an uninfected control (not recorded which).

The genes are TRBV12-3 or TRBV12-4 and TRBJ2-3; 7 nucleotides agree with TRBD1. The CDR3 covers 16 residues. V trimming: 5 bases; J trimming: 4 bases; junction bases outside the gene matches: 12. For the CDR3, the DNA is TGTGCCAGCAGTCCGAGACAGGGAGTAGTTGCAGATACGCAGTATTTT. This encodes CASSPRQGVVADTQYF.

The rearrangement joins TRBV4-1 to TRBJ2-5; D is ambiguous. This CDR3 comprises 13 residues. V was pared by 1 base and J by 4 bases, with 7 bases between. Germline CDR1 MGHRA, CDR2 YSYEKL. The CDR3 DNA reads TGCGCCAGCAGCCAAGTTTCGGGAGAGACCCAGTACTTC. It yields the protein CASSQVSGETQYF.

This chain uses TRBV6-5 with TRBJ2-3; D is perhaps TRBD1 (5 bases). V was trimmed by 4 bases and J by 2 bases, leaving 10 bases between them. This CDR3 contains 14 residues. Per the germline V gene, CDR1 is MNHEY and CDR2 is SVGAGI. The CDR3 here is CASSWATDTDTQYF. The CDR3 region has the DNA TGTGCCAGCAGTTGGGCGACAGACACAGATACGCAGTATTTT.

In its sample, this clonotype was seen a few times. CDR3 protein: CSARQPRGEQFF. Here the CDR3 DNA reads TGCAGTGCTCGACAGCCCAGGGGTGAGCAGTTCTTC. This chain connects TRBV20-1 to TRBJ2-1; tentatively, D is TRBD1 (6 bases). The CDR3 loop spans 12 amino acids. Per germline, CDR1 DFQATT and CDR2 SNEGSKA (reference sequence). Between the trimmed V and J ends, which lost 5 bases and 9 bases, there was a span of 14 bases.

The chain employs TRBV7-9 and TRBJ2-3; the match to TRBD1 covers 10 bases. The CDR3 is made up of 18 amino acids. Germline loops: CDR1 SEHNR, CDR2 FQNEAQ (reference sequence). Losses at the gene ends were 4 bases for V and 3 bases for J; bases not matched to a gene: 13. The CDR3 loop reads CASSSSYLDRGPTDTQYF. The CDR3 DNA sequence: TGTGCCAGCAGCTCGTCCTATCTCGACAGGGGGCCGACAGATACGCAGTATTTT.

This clonotype has only a few counts. The chain has TRBV3-1 and TRBJ2-1, with D unclear. Germline CDR1 LGHDT, CDR2 YNNKEL (reference sequence). The CDR3 is 15 amino acids. Trimming shortened V by 4 bases and J by 3 bases, and 13 bases separated the two germline ends. The DNA for the CDR3 is TGTGCCAGCAGCCCCTCCGCCACAGTCTACAATGAGCAGTTCTTC. The encoded protein is CASSPSATVYNEQFF.

The CDR3 region has the DNA TGTGCCAGCAGTTTGGGTCAGGGGCCATTTCAGCCCCAGCATTTT. It translates to CASSLGQGPFQPQHF. The rearrangement joins TRBV12-3 or TRBV12-4 to TRBJ1-5; weak D call: TRBD1 (6 bases). The CDR3 is made up of 15 amino acids. Trimming removed 3 bases from V and 6 bases from J, with 15 bases in between.

This clonotype showed up just a few times. The genes are TRBV19 and TRBJ1-5, with no clear D. CDR3 length: 14 residues. Germline V gene lookup returns CDR1 LNHDA and CDR2 SQIVND (reference sequence). The V gene lost 3 bases and the J gene lost 1 base, with 7 bases spanning the gap. CDR3 loop: CASSISVSNQPQHF. For the CDR3, the DNA is TGTGCCAGTAGTATCTCAGTGAGCAATCAGCCCCAGCATTTT. Drawing the rest from reference TRBV19 and TRBJ1-5, the complete variable domain is DGGITQSPKYLFRKEGQNVTLSCEQNLNHDAMYWYRQDPGQGLRLIYYSQIVNDFQKGDIAEGYSVSREKKESFPLTVTSAQKNPTAFYLCASSISVSNQPQHFGDGTRLSIL.

V and J are TRBV20-1 and TRBJ2-2; TRBD1 agrees at 7 bases. Trimming cost V 5 bases and J 3 bases; bases outside gene matches: 15. Per germline, CDR1 DFQATT and CDR2 SNEGSKA (reference sequence). The CDR3 has 17 residues. The CDR3 region is CSARTTRQGSDTGELFF. For the CDR3, the DNA is TGCAGTGCTCGTACCACCAGACAGGGCTCAGACACCGGGGAGCTGTTTTTT.

This clonotype was counted only a few times. At one boundary the junction diverges from the germline segment, which might be a read error. The chain uses TRBV30 and TRBJ1-1; 8 positions match TRBD1. The CDR3 runs 13 residues. CDR1 is GTSNPN, CDR2 SVGIG, per germline (reference sequence). The CDR3 coding sequence is TGTGCCTGGGACAGGGGAACAAACACTGAAGTTTTCTTT. It encodes CAWDRGTNTEVFF.

This clonotype was seen many times. CDR3 amino acids: CASSFPPGRGGGTDTQYF. The CDR3 DNA reads as TGTGCCAGCAGCTTTCCCCCGGGCAGGGGAGGTGGCACAGATACGCAGTATTTT. The chain links TRBV5-4 to TRBJ2-3; D may match TRBD1 or TRBD2 (6 bases each). Trimming left V 2 bases short and J 1 base short, with 20 bases between. Germline V CDR1 and CDR2: SGHNT, YYREEE (reference sequence). This CDR3 has 18 amino acids. The variable domain in full, with the rest retrieved from reference TRBV5-4 and TRBJ2-3, is ETGVTQSPTHLIKTRGQQVTLRCSSQSGHNTVSWYQQALGQGPQFIFQYYREEENGRGNFPPRFSGLQFPNYSSELNVNALELDDSALYLCASSFPPGRGGGTDTQYFGPGTRLTVL.

This rearrangement joins TRBV28 to TRBJ1-2; D not resolved. CDR3 length: 14 amino acids. The V end lost 2 bases, the J end lost 7 bases, and 14 bases lay between the germline ends. The germline V gene encodes CDR1 MDHEN and CDR2 SYDVKM. The CDR3 loop reads CASSLDSSPGGYTF. CDR3 DNA: TGTGCCAGCAGTTTAGATTCGAGCCCAGGTGGCTACACCTTC.

This clonotype has at least ten counts. CDR3 in amino acids: CASSVDRGGGTEAFF. The CDR3 DNA reads TGCGCCAGCAGCGTAGACAGGGGCGGCGGCACTGAAGCTTTCTTT. The gene calls are TRBV5-1 and TRBJ1-1; 8 bases agree with TRBD1. Germline V lookup: CDR1 SGHRS, CDR2 YFSETQ. Trimming at V came to 4 bases and at J to 4 bases, leaving 9 bases not matched to a gene. CDR3 length: 15 amino acids.